The 14 T cell receptor beta chains reported below all come from one sample, sequenced in a study of blood T cell repertoires in COVID-19. Sequencing used immunoSEQ multiplex PCR; TCRdb keeps in-frame clones, though not all of them. The table records around 300,000 clones, about 86% of them present only once. The source material was peripheral blood. Receptors originate from a woman aged 25 to 45 who had recovered from COVID-19.

This chain uses TRBV10-3 with TRBJ2-3; D unresolved. V shed 2 bases and J shed 2 bases, with 8 bases lying between them. Germline assignment: CDR1 ENHRY and CDR2 SYGVKD. The CDR3 has 14 residues. CDR3 amino acids: CAISEGGTTDTQYF. As DNA, the CDR3 is TGTGCCATCAGTGAGGGCGGAACCACAGATACGCAGTATTTT.

A single count supports this clone. The gene calls are TRBV5-6 and TRBJ1-2; 12 nucleotides line up with TRBD1. Looked up from germline, CDR1 is SGHDT and CDR2 is YYEEEE. V lost 4 bases to trimming and J lost 8 bases; unmatched junction nucleotides: 15. The CDR3 covers 17 residues. CDR3 sequence: CASSQTPGQGALWGYTF. The CDR3 nucleotides read TGTGCCAGCAGCCAAACCCCGGGACAGGGGGCTTTATGGGGCTACACCTTC.

This sequence joins TRBV6-4 and TRBJ2-3; D possibly corresponds to TRBD2 (5 bases). Per the germline V gene, CDR1 is MRHNA and CDR2 is SNTAGT. Trimming took 4 bases from V and 1 from J, leaving 9 bases between them. This CDR3 spans 14 amino acids. The CDR3 DNA is TGTGCCAGCAGTGCGAAGGGAGGCACAGATACGCAGTATTTT. It encodes CASSAKGGTDTQYF.

This clone was recorded a few times. The rearrangement uses TRBV7-9 and TRBJ1-1; D not resolved. The germline V gene encodes CDR1 SEHNR and CDR2 FQNEAQ (reference sequence). The CDR3 runs 13 residues. Trimming stripped 1 base from V and 6 bases from J, with 9 bases between. CDR3 region: CASSLGGVAEAFF. CDR3 nucleotide sequence: TGTGCCAGCAGCTTAGGCGGGGTAGCTGAAGCTTTCTTT.

The J gene is TRBJ2-2, the V gene TRBV2; D perhaps matches TRBD1 (6 bases). The CDR3 runs 14 residues. Germline CDR1 and CDR2: SNHLY and FYNNEI. Trimming took 6 bases from V and 6 from J, leaving 14 bases between them. The CDR3 spells CASRTGPKAGELFF. The CDR3 DNA follows: TGTGCCAGCAGGACAGGTCCAAAGGCCGGGGAGCTGTTTTTT.

This chain connects TRBV9 to TRBJ2-7; 10 nucleotides agree with TRBD2. V dropped 4 bases and J dropped 0; count of bases not matched to a gene: 1. In germline, CDR1 is SGDLS, CDR2 YYNGEE. The CDR3 runs to 14 residues. CDR3 residues: CASSPSGSSYEQYF. CDR3 nucleotide sequence: TGTGCCAGCAGCCCTAGCGGGAGCTCCTACGAGCAGTACTTC.

The chain couples TRBV5-1 to TRBJ2-2; D is perhaps TRBD2 (6 bases). The CDR3 covers 16 residues. Per the germline V gene, CDR1 is SGHRS and CDR2 is YFSETQ. V was cut by 5 bases and J by 0 bases, with 14 bases left in between. Here the CDR3 DNA reads TGCGCCAGCAGTAGGACTACAGGACCGAACACCGGGGAGCTGTTTTTT. This gives the protein CASSRTTGPNTGELFF.

The chain uses TRBV18 and TRBJ2-7; tentative D call: TRBD1 (5 bases). V shed 2 bases and J shed 2 bases, with 10 bases lying between them. This CDR3 is 14 amino acids long. Germline V gene lookup returns CDR1 KGHSH and CDR2 LQKENI. The CDR3 is CASSPGASTYEQYF. The DNA of the CDR3 is TGTGCCAGCTCACCAGGGGCAAGTACCTACGAGCAGTACTTC. Full variable domain (missing parts from reference TRBV18 and TRBJ2-7): NAGVMQNPRHLVRRRGQEARLRCSPMKGHSHVYWYRQLPEEGLKFMVYLQKENIIDESGMPKERFSAEFPKEGPSILRIQQVVRGDSAAYFCASSPGASTYEQYFGPGTRLTVT.

The chain has TRBV19 and TRBJ2-1, with 12 nucleotides matching TRBD2. Trimming removed 11 bases from V and 8 bases from J; junction bases left unmatched: 10. CDR1 is LNHDA and CDR2 is SQIVND in the germline V gene (reference sequence). CDR3 length equals 14 residues. CDR3 sequence: CAAASSGGAYEQFF. The CDR3 bases are TGTGCCGCCGCTTCTAGCGGGGGGGCGTATGAGCAGTTCTTC.

The gene calls are TRBV11-2 and TRBJ2-3, with D possibly TRBD1 on 5 matching bases. Looked up from germline, CDR1 is SGHAT and CDR2 is FQNNGV. CDR3 length: 18 amino acids. The V end was cut by 2 bases, the J end by 1 base, with 19 bases between. DNA of the CDR3: TGTGCCAGCAGCTTAACAACCGGTTGGACAATCGGCACAGATACGCAGTATTTT. This codes for CASSLTTGWTIGTDTQYF.

V usage is TRBV3-1 (or the pseudogene TRBV3-2) and J usage is TRBJ2-5, with 16 bases fitting TRBD2. J was trimmed by 5 bases and V by 0 bases; bases with no gene match: 9. Germline V lookup: CDR1 LGHDT, CDR2 YNNKEL (reference sequence). This CDR3 is 19 amino acids long. The CDR3 sequence is CASSQDVPGLAGGIETQYF. The CDR3 DNA is TGTGCCAGCAGCCAAGACGTCCCGGGACTAGCGGGGGGGATCGAGACCCAGTACTTC.

This chain uses TRBV19 with TRBJ2-7, with TRBD2 matching 7 bases. Germline assignment: CDR1 LNHDA and CDR2 SQIVND (reference sequence). The V and J ends lost 5 bases and 6 bases, in that order; junction bases with no gene match: 7. The CDR3 has 13 residues. CDR3 protein: CASSPGTMREQYF. CDR3 sequence (DNA): TGTGCCAGTAGTCCCGGGACTATGCGCGAGCAGTACTTC.

The V and J genes are TRBV30 and TRBJ2-2; D perhaps matches TRBD2 (5 bases). Germline V lookup: CDR1 GTSNPN, CDR2 SVGIG (reference sequence). The CDR3 has 14 residues. CDR3 region: CASSRGPNTGELFF. DNA of the CDR3: TGTGCTTCGAGCCGGGGTCCGAACACCGGGGAGCTGTTTTTT.

CDR3 coding DNA: TGTGCCAGCAGCTTACGTCCCGCGAACACCGGGGAGCTGTTTTTT. Residues: CASSLRPANTGELFF. V gene TRBV7-3 combines with J gene TRBJ2-2; no definite D call. Trimming shortened V by 2 bases and J by 0 bases, and 7 bases separated the two germline ends. The CDR3 length is 15 residues. CDR1 and CDR2 (germline): SGHTA, FQGTGA.